Here is one TCR beta chain with its context. The entry originates in a study of shared clonotypes between healthy human individuals. Across the study: Each donor contributed plates that comprised three CD4 naive, three CD4 memory, two CD8 naive and one CD8 memory.

Genomic DNA per cell subset filled all wells of several immunoSEQ plates. Clones were sequenced by immunoSEQ multiplex PCR, and TCRdb holds only the in-frame ones, with some missing. This sample has around 1.4 million clones, with about 98.5% found just once. Partitioning of CD4+ cells yielded a CD45RA+ naive subset and a CD45RA-negative memory subset. The CDR3 is 16 residues long. The germline gives CDR1 SEHNR, CDR2 FQNEAQ (reference sequence). Trimming took 5 bases from V and 0 from J; bases not matched to a gene: 7. The J gene is TRBJ1-3, the V gene TRBV7-9; TRBD1 agrees at 7 bases. The source material was naive CD4+ T cells sorted from blood. Indicated subset: CD45RA+ positively selected. The TCR sequence derives from a man aged 25-45 years in good health. For the CDR3, the DNA is TGTGCCAGCAGCCAGAGACAGGGTAGCTCTGGAAACACCATATATTTT. Translated: CASSQRQGSSGNTIYF.